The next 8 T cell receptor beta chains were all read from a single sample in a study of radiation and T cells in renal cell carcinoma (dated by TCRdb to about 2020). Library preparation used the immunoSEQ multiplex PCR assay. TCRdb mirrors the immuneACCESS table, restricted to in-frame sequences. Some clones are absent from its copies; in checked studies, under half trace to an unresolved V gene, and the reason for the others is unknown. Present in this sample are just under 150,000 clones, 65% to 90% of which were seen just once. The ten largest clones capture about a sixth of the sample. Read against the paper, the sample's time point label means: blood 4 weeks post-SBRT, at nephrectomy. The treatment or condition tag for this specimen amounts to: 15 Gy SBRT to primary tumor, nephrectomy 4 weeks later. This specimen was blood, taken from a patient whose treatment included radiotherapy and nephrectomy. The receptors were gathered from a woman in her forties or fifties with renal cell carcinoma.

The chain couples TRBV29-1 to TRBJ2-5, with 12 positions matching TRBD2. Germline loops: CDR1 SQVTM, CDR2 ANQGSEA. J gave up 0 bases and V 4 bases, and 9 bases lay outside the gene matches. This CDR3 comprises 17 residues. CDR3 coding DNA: TGCAGCGTTGCCTACCATACTAGCGGGGGGTACCAAGAGACCCAGTACTTC. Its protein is CSVAYHTSGGYQETQYF.

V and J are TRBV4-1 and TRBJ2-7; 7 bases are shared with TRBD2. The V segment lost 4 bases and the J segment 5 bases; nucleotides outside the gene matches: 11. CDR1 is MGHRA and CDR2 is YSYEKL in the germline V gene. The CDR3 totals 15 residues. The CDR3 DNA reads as TGCGCCAGCAGCCGAGGAGGCGGACTAGATGACGAGCAGTACTTC. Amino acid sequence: CASSRGGGLDDEQYF.

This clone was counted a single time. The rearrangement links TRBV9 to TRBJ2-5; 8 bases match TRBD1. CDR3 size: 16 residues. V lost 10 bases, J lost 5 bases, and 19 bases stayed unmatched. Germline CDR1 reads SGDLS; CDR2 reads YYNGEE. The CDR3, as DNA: TGTGCCCGAAGATGTAGCCCGGACAGGGTGTCGGAGACCCAGTACTTC. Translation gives CARRCSPDRVSETQYF.

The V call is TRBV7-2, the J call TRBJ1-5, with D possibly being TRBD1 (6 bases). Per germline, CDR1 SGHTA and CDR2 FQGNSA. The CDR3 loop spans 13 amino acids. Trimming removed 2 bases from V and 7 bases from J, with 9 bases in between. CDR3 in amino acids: CASSLTGRQPQHF. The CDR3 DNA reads TGTGCCAGCAGCTTAACAGGGCGGCAGCCCCAGCATTTT. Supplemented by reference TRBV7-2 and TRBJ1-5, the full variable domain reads GAGVSQSPSNKVTEKGKDVELRCDPISGHTALYWYRQSLGQGLEFLIYFQGNSAPDKSGLPSDRFSAERTGGSVSTLTIQRTQQEDSAVYLCASSLTGRQPQHFGDGTRLSIL.

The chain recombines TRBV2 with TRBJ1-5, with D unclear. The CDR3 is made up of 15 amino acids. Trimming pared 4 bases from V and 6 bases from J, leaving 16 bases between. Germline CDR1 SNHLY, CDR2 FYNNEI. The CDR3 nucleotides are TGTGCCAGCAGTGCAGAGGCGCGAGGAGTTCAGCCCCAGCATTTT. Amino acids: CASSAEARGVQPQHF.

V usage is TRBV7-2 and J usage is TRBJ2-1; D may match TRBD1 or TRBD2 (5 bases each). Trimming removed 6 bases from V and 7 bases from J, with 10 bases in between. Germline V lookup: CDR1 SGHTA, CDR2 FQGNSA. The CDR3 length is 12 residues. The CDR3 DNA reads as TGTGCCAGCAGATCTGGGGGTAATGAGCAGTTCTTC. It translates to CASRSGGNEQFF.

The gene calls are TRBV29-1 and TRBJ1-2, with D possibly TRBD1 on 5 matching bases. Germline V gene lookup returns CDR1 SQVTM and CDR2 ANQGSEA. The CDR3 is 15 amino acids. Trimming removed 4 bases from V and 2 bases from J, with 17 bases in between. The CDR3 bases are TGCAGCGTTGTTTCTCTCAGGGCGGAGAACTATGGCTACACCTTC. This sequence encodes CSVVSLRAENYGYTF.

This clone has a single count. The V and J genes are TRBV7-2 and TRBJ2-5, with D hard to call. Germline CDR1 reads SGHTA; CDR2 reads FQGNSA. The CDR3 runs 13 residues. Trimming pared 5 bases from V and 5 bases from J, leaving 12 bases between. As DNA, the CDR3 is TGTGCCAGCAGCGTAGTCTCGTCCGAGACCCAGTACTTC. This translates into CASSVVSSETQYF. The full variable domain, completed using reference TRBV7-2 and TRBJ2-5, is GAGVSQSPSNKVTEKGKDVELRCDPISGHTALYWYRQSLGQGLEFLIYFQGNSAPDKSGLPSDRFSAERTGGSVSTLTIQRTQQEDSAVYLCASSVVSSETQYFGPGTRLLVL.